The TCR beta chain described here comes from a study of radiotherapy plus CTLA-4 blockade in lung cancer. The study's findings and limits: Blood TCR clones of tumor origin expanded after radiotherapy plus ipilimumab.

A note on this clone: Its antigen remains unidentified.

Some clones are missing from TCRdb's copy, which holds only in-frame ones; the method was immunoSEQ multiplex PCR. The sample yields 80,000 to 100,000 clones, approximately 85% seen once. Trimming took off 0 bases at V and 1 base at J, with 10 bases between the two ends. The germline gives CDR1 SGHRS, CDR2 YFSETQ. The CDR3 has 15 amino acids. This sequence originates from a human donor with non-small cell lung cancer who had a partial response to radiotherapy plus ipilimumab. This specimen consisted of peripheral blood, obtained from a patient treated with radiotherapy plus ipilimumab. The gene calls are TRBV5-1 and TRBJ1-1, with D possibly matching TRBD1 (6 bases). Here the CDR3 DNA reads TGCGCCAGCAGCTTGGTGGTGGGGGCGAACACTGAAGCTTTCTTT. Translated: CASSLVVGANTEAFF.